This entry is about one T cell receptor beta chain. This sample stems from a study of blood T cell repertoires in COVID-19. Overall study context: Samples of COVID-19 (acute and convalescent) were obtained from the United States, Italy and Spain. From T cells, B-cell-depleted T cells, or PBMCs came the material, which was cDNA or gDNA.

Looked up from germline, CDR1 is MNHNY and CDR2 is SVGAGI (reference sequence). V was trimmed by 0 bases and J by 0 bases, leaving 8 bases between them. The CDR3 is 16 residues long. TCRdb keeps only in-frame clones here, not all; method: immunoSEQ multiplex PCR. The sample has about 47,000 clones, approximately 80% seen once. The sample comprised peripheral blood. The rearrangement uses TRBV6-6 and TRBJ1-4; D gene uncertain. This sequence originates from a man between 65 and 85 years old with active COVID-19. The CDR3 sequence is CASSYSATATNEKLFF. The DNA for the CDR3 is TGTGCCAGCAGTTACTCGGCGACTGCAACTAATGAAAAACTGTTTTTT.